The present T cell receptor (beta chain) was sequenced within a study of T cell repertoires and Cas9 in healthy adults (dated by TCRdb to 2016 to 2019). Describing the broader study: Within the CD4 and CD8 compartments, the researchers characterized SpCas9-reactive T cells in terms of multi-effector potency, cytotoxicity and lineage determination. The study examined preexisting T cell immunity against the Streptococcus pyogenes Cas9 nuclease (SpCas9) used in CRISPR gene editing.

Summary of the overall study and its limitations: In vitro, SpCas9-reactive regulatory T cells were reported to reduce the proliferation and function of SpCas9-reactive effector T cells.

Library creation used the immunoSEQ multiplex PCR assay. Held by TCRdb, this immuneACCESS table contains in-frame sequences only and omits some clones. Under half of the omission traces to an unresolved V gene where checked; the cause of the rest is unknown. The sample profile shows around 20,000 clones; more than 75% of them were found once. Approximately 0.7% of the sample belongs to the ten largest clones. Of note for this clone: The antigen this receptor binds is unknown. It has no much larger one-base neighbor in the sample; base qualities were not kept.

Donors were healthy humans. The origin of this receptor is a human donor in good health. The sequencing input was CD4+ effector T cells (CD127+, CD25-, CD137-, CD154-) from PBMCs; culture status not recorded.

The CDR3 is CASSQSAEFNQPQHF. The DNA reads as follows: TGTGCCAGCAGCCAATCCGCGGAGTTCAATCAGCCCCAGCATTTT. The rearrangement combines TRBV16 with TRBJ1-5, with the D gene not confidently named. The germline V gene yields KGHSY for CDR1 and FQNENV for CDR2. Its CDR3 holds 15 amino acids, cysteine through phenylalanine. CDR3 DNA is the only sequence kept; it has 45 bases, read in frame from the first base. V lost 0 bases and J lost 3 bases; the stretch between them is 9 bases long.